A single sample gave rise to the 20 T cell receptor beta chains below, sequenced in a study of T cell changes during pregnancy in multiple sclerosis. Only in-frame clones appear in the TCRdb table, and some are missing; sequencing was by immunoSEQ multiplex PCR. The repertoire consists of about 98,000 clones, with 92% occurring once and the leading ten covering 2% to 3%. This material consisted of peripheral blood, taken after pregnancy. Receptor source: a female donor in good health, enrolled as a control in a pregnancy study.

This sequence joins TRBV29-1 and TRBJ2-7; 12 bases fit TRBD2. From germline, CDR1 is SQVTM and CDR2 ANQGSEA. This CDR3 comprises 14 residues. The trim removed 6 bases at V and 2 bases at J, leaving 5 bases unmatched. This CDR3 reads CSVQRTSGAYEQYF. The CDR3 DNA sequence: TGCAGCGTCCAAAGGACTAGCGGGGCCTACGAGCAGTACTTC.

V and J are TRBV5-1 and TRBJ2-5; D might be TRBD1 (5 bases). The ends were cut back, 4 bases at V and 4 bases at J, with 11 bases in the middle. Germline V gene sequence: CDR1 SGHRS, CDR2 YFSETQ. This CDR3 has 13 residues. Written as DNA, the CDR3 is TGCGCCAGCAGCCAAACAGGATCAGAGACCCAGTACTTC. Translating gives CASSQTGSETQYF.

The rearrangement uses TRBV4-1 and TRBJ1-5; TRBD1 agrees at 7 bases. In germline, CDR1 is MGHRA, CDR2 YSYEKL. The CDR3 totals 16 residues. The V and J ends lost 2 bases and 4 bases, in that order; junction bases with no gene match: 8. CDR3 sequence (DNA): TGCGCCAGCAGCCAATGGCAGGGGGTTGGTAATCAGCCCCAGCATTTT. Amino acid sequence: CASSQWQGVGNQPQHF.

This clone was counted between two and nine times. The rearrangement uses TRBV27 and TRBJ1-6; 8 positions match TRBD1. The CDR3 runs 16 residues. Trimming took 1 base from V and 6 from J; bases not matched to a gene: 5. Germline assignment: CDR1 MNHEY and CDR2 SMNVEV (reference sequence). CDR3 in DNA: TGTGCCAGCAGTTTATACGGACAGGGAGGTAATTCACCCCTCCACTTT. This sequence encodes CASSLYGQGGNSPLHF.

This sequence joins TRBV21-1 and TRBJ1-1; TRBD1 was called by the table and not checked on the DNA. TRBV21-1 is designated a pseudogene. This CDR3 is built from 19 residues. The DNA of the CDR3 is TGTGCCAGCAGCAAAGCACCAAAAGGGCGGACAGGGTTTGACACTGAAGCTTTCTTT. Its translation: CASSKAPKGRTGFDTEAFF.

The chain recombines TRBV5-4 with TRBJ1-4; D remains unclear. Germline values: CDR1 SGHNT, CDR2 YYREEE (reference sequence). The length of the CDR3 is 12 residues. The V and J ends lost 4 bases and 10 bases respectively, with 11 bases between them. DNA of the CDR3: TGTGCCAGCAGCCCGGCCCGGGGAAAACTGTTTTTT. This encodes CASSPARGKLFF.

The chain carries TRBV7-9 and TRBJ1-2; tentatively, D is TRBD1 (6 bases). V was trimmed by 7 bases and J by 6 bases, leaving 21 bases between them. This CDR3 spans 15 amino acids. From germline, CDR1 is SEHNR and CDR2 FQNEAQ (reference sequence). For the CDR3, the DNA is TGTGCCAGCACCGGGGGGGGGACAAAGACGGATGGCTACACCTTC. This sequence encodes CASTGGGTKTDGYTF.

The V gene is TRBV2, the J gene TRBJ1-2, with TRBD1 matching over 9 bases. J gave up 4 bases and V 2 bases, and 2 bases lay outside the gene matches. The CDR3 runs to 14 residues. Per the germline V gene, CDR1 is SNHLY and CDR2 is FYNNEI. In nucleotides, the CDR3 is TGTGCCAGCAGTGAAATGGGACAGGGCTATGGCTACACCTTC. Its translation is CASSEMGQGYGYTF.

In its sample, this clone was seen once. The chain couples TRBV19 to TRBJ1-1; the D is unclear. This CDR3 is built from 12 residues. The ends were cut back, 10 bases at V and 5 bases at J, with 14 bases in the middle. Looked up from germline, CDR1 is LNHDA and CDR2 is SQIVND (reference sequence). CDR3 sequence: CATHSGGTEAFF. CDR3 DNA sequence: TGTGCCACCCACAGCGGCGGAACTGAAGCTTTCTTT. Based on the CDR3 plus reference TRBV19 and TRBJ1-1, the full variable domain is DGGITQSPKYLFRKEGQNVTLSCEQNLNHDAMYWYRQDPGQGLRLIYYSQIVNDFQKGDIAEGYSVSREKKESFPLTVTSAQKNPTAFYLCATHSGGTEAFFGQGTRLTVV.

Only a few counts were recorded for this clone. The chain combines TRBV28 with TRBJ1-1; D is unresolved. Germline V CDR1 and CDR2: MDHEN, SYDVKM. The length of the CDR3 is 13 residues. The V end was cut by 2 bases, the J end by 3 bases, with 7 bases between. CDR3 amino acids: CASSLDQDTEAFF. The CDR3 DNA reads as TGTGCCAGCAGTTTAGACCAGGACACTGAAGCTTTCTTT.

The chain links TRBV5-1 to TRBJ1-4; D is unresolved. Germline CDR1 is SGHRS and CDR2 is YFSETQ. The V gene lost 0 bases and the J gene lost 8 bases, with 14 bases spanning the gap. The CDR3 consists of 15 residues. The CDR3 loop reads CASSLEGFSGEKLFF. CDR3 sequence (DNA): TGCGCCAGCAGCTTGGAGGGCTTTAGCGGAGAAAAACTGTTTTTT.

The rearrangement links TRBV5-1 to TRBJ1-2, with D tentatively TRBD1 (5 bases). Trimming pared 0 bases from V and 8 bases from J, leaving 11 bases between. The CDR3 sequence is 13 residues long. Germline loops: CDR1 SGHRS, CDR2 YFSETQ. CDR3 residues: CASSLGGTSGYTF. CDR3 bases: TGCGCCAGCAGCTTGGGGGGGACTTCGGGCTACACCTTC.

This chain connects TRBV7-2 to TRBJ1-1; TRBD1 agrees at 8 bases. This CDR3 has 14 residues. In germline, CDR1 is SGHTA, CDR2 FQGNSA. The trim removed 7 bases at V and 2 bases at J, leaving 6 bases unmatched. The CDR3 nucleotides are TGTGCCAGCACTATGGACAGGGTAAACACTGAAGCTTTCTTT. This sequence encodes CASTMDRVNTEAFF.

The genes are TRBV18 and TRBJ2-1; 8 bases agree with TRBD1. The CDR3 is 14 amino acids. Germline V gene data show CDR1 as KGHSH and CDR2 as LQKENI. V lost 7 bases and J lost 8; bases outside the gene matches: 10. Here the CDR3 reads CASLSGTGGDEQFF. The CDR3 DNA reads TGTGCCAGCTTGTCAGGGACAGGTGGCGATGAGCAGTTCTTC. The complete variable domain, with remaining parts taken from reference TRBV18 and TRBJ2-1, reads NAGVMQNPRHLVRRRGQEARLRCSPMKGHSHVYWYRQLPEEGLKFMVYLQKENIIDESGMPKERFSAEFPKEGPSILRIQQVVRGDSAAYFCASLSGTGGDEQFFGPGTRLTVL.

J is TRBJ2-7 and V is TRBV6-1, with 11 bases lining up with TRBD2. Trimming took 10 bases from V and 2 from J; bases not matched to a gene: 10. Looked up from germline, CDR1 is MNHNS and CDR2 is SASEGT. This CDR3 has 15 amino acids. The CDR3 DNA follows: TGTGCCACCTCAGGGACTAGCGGAACTACCTACGAGCAGTACTTC. Protein product: CATSGTSGTTYEQYF.

CDR3 amino acids: CASSPPGLAGRYEQYF. As DNA, the CDR3 is TGTGCCAGCTCACCACCGGGACTAGCGGGCCGATACGAGCAGTACTTC. The chain uses TRBV18 and TRBJ2-7, with 12 bases that match TRBD2. The CDR3 has 16 amino acids. Germline CDR1 reads KGHSH; CDR2 reads LQKENI. The junction had 4 bases not matched to a gene; V was cut back by 0 bases and J by 4 bases.

Written as DNA, the CDR3 is TGTGCCAGCAGCCCGGAACAGAGACATCAGCCCCAGCATTTT. Amino acid sequence: CASSPEQRHQPQHF. The J gene is TRBJ1-5, the V gene TRBV6-1; no clear D gene. The CDR3 consists of 14 residues. V lost 6 bases to trimming and J lost 5 bases, with 14 bases between them. Germline CDR1 and CDR2: MNHNS and SASEGT.

The CDR3 here is CAWSVRQVINSPLHF. The CDR3 bases are TGTGCCTGGAGTGTACGGCAGGTGATAAATTCACCCCTCCACTTT. The chain has TRBV30 and TRBJ1-6; D is undetermined. CDR1 GTSNPN and CDR2 SVGIG come from the germline V gene (reference sequence). V lost 0 bases, J lost 7 bases, and 13 bases lay in between. The CDR3 has 15 residues.

A single count supports this clone. The V and J genes are TRBV18 and TRBJ2-1; D gene unclear. The V and J ends lost 2 bases and 2 bases respectively, with 7 bases between them. In germline, CDR1 is KGHSH, CDR2 LQKENI. The CDR3 runs 14 residues. CDR3 DNA: TGTGCCAGCTCACCAGTTATTACCTACAATGAGCAGTTCTTC. This encodes CASSPVITYNEQFF.

The J gene is TRBJ2-7, the V gene TRBV18, with TRBD2 identical over 8 bases. J lost 7 bases, V lost 2 bases, and 7 bases had no gene match. CDR1 is KGHSH and CDR2 is LQKENI in the germline V gene. This CDR3 has 14 residues. In DNA form, the CDR3 reads TGTGCCAGCTCACCATCGAGCGGGAGCGGAGAGCAGTACTTC. Translating gives CASSPSSGSGEQYF.